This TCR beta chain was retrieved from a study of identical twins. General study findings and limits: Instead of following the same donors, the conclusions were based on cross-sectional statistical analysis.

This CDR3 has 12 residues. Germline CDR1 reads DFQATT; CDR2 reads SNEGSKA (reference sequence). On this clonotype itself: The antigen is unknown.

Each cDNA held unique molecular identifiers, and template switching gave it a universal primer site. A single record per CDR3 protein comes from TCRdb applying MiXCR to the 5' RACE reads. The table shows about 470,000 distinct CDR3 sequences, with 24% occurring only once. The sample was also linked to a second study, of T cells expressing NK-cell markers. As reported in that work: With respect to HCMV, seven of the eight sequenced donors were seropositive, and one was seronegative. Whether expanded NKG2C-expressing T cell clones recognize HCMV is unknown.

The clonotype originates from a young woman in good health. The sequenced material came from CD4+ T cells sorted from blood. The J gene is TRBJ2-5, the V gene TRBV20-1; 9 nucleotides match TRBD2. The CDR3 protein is CSAGGPGETQYF. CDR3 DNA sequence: TGCAGCGCGGGGGGGCCCGGGGAGACCCAGTACTTC.